Below, one TCR beta chain is given with its context. This entry comes from a study of technical replicates of blood from a few donors. Only in-frame clones appear in the TCRdb table, and some are missing; sequencing was by immunoSEQ multiplex PCR. Of 40,000 to 60,000 clones listed, roughly 92% are singletons. Trimming removed 5 bases from V and 8 bases from J; junction bases left unmatched: 5. Per germline, CDR1 GTSNPN and CDR2 SVGIG (reference sequence). This CDR3 is 11 amino acids long. Sequencing was carried out using PBMCs. This TCR was sampled from a human donor in good health. Some clones in this sample may be carry-over from other donors' samples. The chain links TRBV30 to TRBJ1-2, with 7 nucleotides matching TRBD1. CDR3 sequence: CAWEGARGYTF. In DNA, the CDR3 is TGTGCCTGGGAGGGGGCTCGGGGCTACACCTTC.